The subject of this entry is one T cell receptor (beta chain). The ends were cut back, 7 bases at V and 6 bases at J, with 15 bases in the middle. Per germline, CDR1 SEHNR and CDR2 FQNEAQ (reference sequence). The length of the CDR3 is 13 residues. Libraries were prepared by immunoSEQ multiplex PCR; TCRdb keeps only in-frame clonotypes and omits some of them. The table includes more than 400,000 clones, approximately 81% detected once. The data are from a study of shared clonotypes between healthy human individuals. Every contributor of samples was a Caucasian grown-up residing in Nashville, Tennessee. Tens of millions of PBMCs supplied genomic DNA for unsorted samples.

The sequence was obtained from a woman between 40 and 50 years old in good health. Some clones in this sample may be carry-over from other donors' samples. V is TRBV7-9 and J is TRBJ1-1, with a tentative D call TRBD1 (5 bases). The sample comprised PBMCs. CDR3 region: CASTLIGAPEAFF. CDR3 DNA sequence: TGTGCCAGCACCCTTATAGGGGCTCCTGAAGCTTTCTTT.